The entry that follows covers one T cell receptor (beta chain) sequence. Here immunoSEQ multiplex PCR was the method, and the copy in TCRdb shows in-frame clones only, minus some. The table lists over 200,000 clones, roughly 87% of them singletons. V lost 2 bases to trimming and J lost 5 bases; unmatched junction nucleotides: 11. Germline CDR1 GTSNPN, CDR2 SVGIG (reference sequence). The CDR3 consists of 15 residues. The data were obtained in a study of blood T cell repertoires in COVID-19. Sequencing was carried out using peripheral blood. This chain uses TRBV30 with TRBJ2-7; TRBD1 aligns across 8 bases. This clonotype was sampled from a man in his forties with active or convalescent COVID-19. CDR3 region: CAWSLTGALQHEQYF. The CDR3 bases are TGTGCCTGGAGTTTGACAGGGGCCCTTCAACACGAGCAGTACTTC.